Each of the 22 T cell receptor beta chains below was sequenced from the same sample in a study of T cell clones after liver transplantation. Assay used: immunoSEQ multiplex PCR; TCRdb lists only in-frame clones, some missing. The sample lists some 70,000 clones, 90% occurring once. Sequences were derived from CD4+ T cells from blood, sampled before liver transplant. The receptor source for this set is a human donor who received a liver transplant.

This clone was detected only once. The chain uses TRBV5-1 and TRBJ2-3; tentative D call: TRBD2 (5 bases). V shed 4 bases and J shed 3 bases, with 18 bases lying between them. CDR1 and CDR2 (germline): SGHRS, YFSETQ. The CDR3 consists of 16 residues. CDR3 sequence reads: CASSPRGVGVTDTQYF. Here the CDR3 DNA reads TGCGCCAGCAGCCCACGGGGAGTGGGAGTTACAGATACGCAGTATTTT.

The chain carries TRBV2 and TRBJ1-4; the D gene is possibly TRBD1 (5 bases). V was cut by 4 bases and J by 4 bases, with 7 bases left in between. The CDR3 is 13 amino acids. Germline V gene lookup returns CDR1 SNHLY and CDR2 FYNNEI. The DNA of the CDR3 is TGTGCCAGCAGTGGGGACCATAATGAAAAACTGTTTTTT. This encodes CASSGDHNEKLFF.

The chain employs TRBV6-1 and TRBJ2-7, with 7 bases lining up with TRBD2. V shed 6 bases and J 1 base; nucleotides not matched to a gene: 3. This CDR3 has 13 amino acids. Germline V gene data show CDR1 as MNHNS and CDR2 as SASEGT. The CDR3 protein is CASRGLISYEQYF. In nucleotides, the CDR3 is TGTGCCAGCAGGGGACTAATTTCCTACGAGCAGTACTTC.

The CDR3 reads CASSYVGTTNEKLFF. CDR3 DNA sequence: TGTGCCAGCAGTTACGTCGGGACAACTAATGAAAAACTGTTTTTT. This chain connects TRBV6-6 to TRBJ1-4; D unresolved. With 2 bases removed from V and 0 bases from J, the gap between germline ends came to 7 bases. The germline gives CDR1 MNHNY, CDR2 SVGAGI (reference sequence). This CDR3 is 15 amino acids long.

The chain recombines TRBV19 with TRBJ2-7; D ambiguous. Between the trimmed V and J ends, which lost 2 bases and 0 bases, there was a span of 11 bases. The CDR3 length is 15 residues. The germline CDR1 and CDR2 sequences are LNHDA and SQIVND (reference sequence). The CDR3 sequence: CASSISWASSYEQYF. The CDR3 nucleotides are TGTGCCAGTAGTATAAGCTGGGCTAGCTCCTACGAGCAGTACTTC.

The chain couples TRBV10-3 to TRBJ2-7, with D tentatively TRBD1 or TRBD2 (7 bases each). CDR3 length: 19 residues. The V gene's germline CDR1 is ENHRY and CDR2 SYGVKD. Trimming pared 1 base from V and 0 bases from J, leaving 22 bases between. This CDR3 reads CAISEYGGSDRDSSYEQYF. The CDR3 DNA reads as TGTGCCATCAGTGAGTACGGGGGGTCAGACAGGGATAGCTCCTACGAGCAGTACTTC.

The CDR3 protein is CASSPLGGENSPLHF. In nucleotides, the CDR3 is TGCGCCAGCAGCCCCCTCGGGGGAGAGAATTCACCCCTCCACTTT. The chain joins TRBV5-1 to TRBJ1-6; possible D gene TRBD1, 5 bases. This CDR3 contains 15 residues. Trimming pared 4 bases from V and 7 bases from J, leaving 15 bases between. The germline CDR1 and CDR2 sequences are SGHRS and YFSETQ.

The chain couples TRBV5-1 to TRBJ2-6, with TRBD2 matching over 16 bases. Germline values: CDR1 SGHRS, CDR2 YFSETQ. CDR3 length equals 17 residues. Losses at the gene ends were 4 bases for V and 5 bases for J; bases not matched to a gene: 3. The DNA for the CDR3 is TGCGCCAGCAGCCCGGGACTAGCGGGAGGGAGGGCCAACGTCCTGACTTTC. This gives the protein CASSPGLAGGRANVLTF.

This clone was observed a single time. V is TRBV7-6 and J is TRBJ2-2, with TRBD2 matching 15 bases. Losses at the gene ends were 3 bases for V and 1 base for J; bases not matched to a gene: 9. The CDR3 loop spans 20 amino acids. Germline CDR1 SGHVS, CDR2 FNYEAQ. CDR3 sequence: CASSFRGLAGGRGNTGELFF. The CDR3 nucleotides read TGTGCCAGCAGCTTTCGGGGACTAGCGGGAGGCCGGGGGAACACCGGGGAGCTGTTTTTT.

The J gene is TRBJ2-7, the V gene TRBV18, with 9 bases matching TRBD1. Germline-derived CDR1 and CDR2 are KGHSH and LQKENI. The CDR3 length is 15 residues. V trimming: 5 bases; J trimming: 0 bases; junction bases outside the gene matches: 5. Written as DNA, the CDR3 is TGTGCCAGCTCATTAGGGACAGGGAACTCCTACGAGCAGTACTTC. This codes for CASSLGTGNSYEQYF.

This clone was detected only a few times. J is TRBJ2-5 and V is TRBV7-3; D uncertain. The CDR3 extends over 13 amino acids. CDR1 and CDR2 from the germline V gene are SGHTA and FQGTGA. Trimming cost V 2 bases and J 5 bases, with 9 bases left between them. The CDR3 region is CASSLGHQETQYF. The CDR3 nucleotides read TGTGCCAGCAGCTTAGGGCATCAGGAGACCCAGTACTTC.

This chain links TRBV4-1 with TRBJ2-2, with D uncertain. Germline V gene sequence: CDR1 MGHRA, CDR2 YSYEKL. This CDR3 contains 15 residues. The V end lost 6 bases, the J end lost 4 bases, and 15 bases lay between the germline ends. The CDR3 coding sequence is TGCGCCAGCAGAGCAGACTTCGGGCGCACCGGGGAGCTGTTTTTT. Translating gives CASRADFGRTGELFF.

The V and J genes are TRBV28 and TRBJ1-5; D gene unclear. Looked up from germline, CDR1 is MDHEN and CDR2 is SYDVKM. CDR3 length: 11 residues. V lost 5 bases, J lost 9 bases, and 8 bases lay in between. The CDR3 DNA reads as TGTGCCAGCAGTAGCGGCGTGCCCCAGCATTTT. Amino acid sequence: CASSSGVPQHF.

The J gene is TRBJ2-7, the V gene TRBV2, with a tentative D call TRBD2 (5 bases). The germline CDR1 and CDR2 sequences are SNHLY and FYNNEI. This CDR3 is 11 amino acids long. Trimming stripped 8 bases from V and 4 bases from J, with 9 bases between. CDR3 bases: TGTGCCAGCTTCAGAGGGTACGAGCAGTACTTC. Its protein is CASFRGYEQYF.

Written as DNA, the CDR3 is TGTGCCAGCAGCGAAACGGGACTAGCCTCTGGGGCCAACGTCCTGACTTTC. Its translation is CASSETGLASGANVLTF. The chain carries TRBV5-6 and TRBJ2-6, with 9 bases that match TRBD2. The ends lost 4 bases at V and 0 bases at J; junction bases unmatched: 5. Per germline, CDR1 SGHDT and CDR2 YYEEEE. The CDR3 totals 17 residues.

Remarks on this clone: The same CDR3 is also encoded by other DNA sequences in this sample. The genes are TRBV19 and TRBJ2-7; D possibly corresponds to TRBD1 (6 bases). Per the germline V gene, CDR1 is LNHDA and CDR2 is SQIVND (reference sequence). The CDR3 consists of 13 residues. Trimming stripped 8 bases from V and 0 bases from J, with 11 bases between. In DNA form, the CDR3 reads TGTGCCAGTTCCCGGGACAACTCCTACGAGCAGTACTTC. This gives the protein CASSRDNSYEQYF.

The J gene is TRBJ2-1, the V gene TRBV11-3; tentatively, D is TRBD1 or TRBD2 (5 bases each). From germline, CDR1 is SGHNT and CDR2 YENEEA. V lost 0 bases and J 12 bases, leaving 15 bases between the germline ends. The CDR3 spans 14 residues. CDR3 loop: CASSLDGADKGQFF. In DNA form, the CDR3 reads TGTGCCAGCAGCTTAGACGGGGCCGATAAGGGGCAGTTCTTC.

The chain is built from TRBV28 and TRBJ1-1; weak D call: TRBD1 (6 bases). The V end was cut by 5 bases, the J end by 11 bases, with 21 bases between. Germline lookup yields CDR1 MDHEN and CDR2 SYDVKM. The CDR3 runs to 14 residues. The CDR3 is CASSNAAGAAVAFF. The CDR3 DNA follows: TGTGCCAGCAGTAATGCGGCAGGGGCCGCAGTGGCTTTCTTT.

This chain uses TRBV2 with TRBJ2-2, with D uncertain. V shed 4 bases and J shed 5 bases, with 5 bases lying between them. Germline CDR1 is SNHLY and CDR2 is FYNNEI. This CDR3 has 12 amino acids. The CDR3 bases are TGTGCCAGCAGTGGGACGACCGGGGAGCTGTTTTTT. Its protein is CASSGTTGELFF.

The chain is built from TRBV12-5 and TRBJ2-4, with D tentatively TRBD1 (7 bases). Trimming took 0 bases from V and 7 from J, leaving 13 bases between them. The CDR3 is made up of 15 amino acids. CDR1 and CDR2 (germline): LGHNT, FRNRAP. Written as DNA, the CDR3 is TGTGCTAGTGGTTTGGTAATCAGGGGGGAGAACATTCAGTACTTC. Protein: CASGLVIRGENIQYF.

The chain links TRBV5-1 to TRBJ2-7; D is perhaps TRBD2 (6 bases). There are 15 residues in the CDR3. The germline V gene has CDR1 SGHRS and CDR2 YFSETQ. Trimming stripped 1 base from V and 4 bases from J, with 15 bases between. The CDR3 reads CASSLWWEAGYEQYF. CDR3 nucleotide sequence: TGCGCCAGCAGCTTGTGGTGGGAGGCCGGGTACGAGCAGTACTTC. The variable domain in full, completed from reference TRBV5-1 and TRBJ2-7, reads KAGVTQTPRYLIKTRGQQVTLSCSPISGHRSVSWYQQTPGQGLQFLFEYFSETQRNKGNFPGRFSGRQFSNSRSEMNVSTLELGDSALYLCASSLWWEAGYEQYFGPGTRLTVT.

V usage is TRBV6-1 and J usage is TRBJ2-7, with 7 nucleotides matching TRBD1. This CDR3 region has 13 residues. The germline CDR1 and CDR2 sequences are MNHNS and SASEGT. Trimming cost V 6 bases and J 3 bases; bases outside gene matches: 5. Written as DNA, the CDR3 is TGTGCCAGCAGGCTGACAGGGATCTACGAGCAGTACTTC. This gives the protein CASRLTGIYEQYF.